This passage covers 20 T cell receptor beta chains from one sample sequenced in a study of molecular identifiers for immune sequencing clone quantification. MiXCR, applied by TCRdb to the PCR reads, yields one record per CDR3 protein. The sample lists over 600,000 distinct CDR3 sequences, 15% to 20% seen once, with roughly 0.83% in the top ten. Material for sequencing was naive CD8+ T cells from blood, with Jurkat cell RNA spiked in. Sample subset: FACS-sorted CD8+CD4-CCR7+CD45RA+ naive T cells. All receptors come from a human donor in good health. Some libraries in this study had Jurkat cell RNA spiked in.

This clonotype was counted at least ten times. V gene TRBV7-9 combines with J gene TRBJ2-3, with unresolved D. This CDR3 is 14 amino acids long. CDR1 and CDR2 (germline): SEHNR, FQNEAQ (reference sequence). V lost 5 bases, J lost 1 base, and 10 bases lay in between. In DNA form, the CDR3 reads TGTGCCAGCAGCCCTCCCGACGGCACAGATACGCAGTATTTT. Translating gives CASSPPDGTDTQYF.

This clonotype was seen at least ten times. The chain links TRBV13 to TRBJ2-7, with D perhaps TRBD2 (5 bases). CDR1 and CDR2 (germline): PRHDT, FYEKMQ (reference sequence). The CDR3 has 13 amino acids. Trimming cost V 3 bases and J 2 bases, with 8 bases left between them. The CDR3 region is CASSFGDAYEQYF. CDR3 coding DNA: TGTGCCAGCAGCTTCGGGGATGCCTACGAGCAGTACTTC. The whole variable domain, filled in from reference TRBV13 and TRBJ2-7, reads AAGVIQSPRHLIKEKRETATLKCYPIPRHDTVYWYQQGPGQDPQFLISFYEKMQSDKGSIPDRFSAQQFSDYHSELNMSSLELGDSALYFCASSFGDAYEQYFGPGTRLTVT.

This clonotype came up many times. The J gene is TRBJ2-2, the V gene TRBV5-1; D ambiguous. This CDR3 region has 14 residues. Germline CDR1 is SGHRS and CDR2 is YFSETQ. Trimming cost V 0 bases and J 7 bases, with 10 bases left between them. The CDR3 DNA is TGCGCCAGCAGCTTGGCTAGTAGTGTCGGGGAGCTGTTTTTT. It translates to CASSLASSVGELFF.

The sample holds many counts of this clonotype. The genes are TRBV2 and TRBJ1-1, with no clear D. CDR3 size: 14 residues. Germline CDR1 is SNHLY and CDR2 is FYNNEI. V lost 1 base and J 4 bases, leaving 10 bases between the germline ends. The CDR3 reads CASSEGVLSTEAFF. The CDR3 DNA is TGTGCCAGCAGTGAAGGGGTCTTATCCACTGAAGCTTTCTTT.

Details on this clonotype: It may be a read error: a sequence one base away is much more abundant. CDR3: CASRQGPYERYF. The CDR3 DNA reads as TGTGCCAGCAGACAGGGTCCCTACGAGCGGTACTTC. The chain is built from TRBV28 and TRBJ2-7, with D possibly being TRBD1 (6 bases). The germline gives CDR1 MDHEN, CDR2 SYDVKM. The CDR3 totals 12 residues.

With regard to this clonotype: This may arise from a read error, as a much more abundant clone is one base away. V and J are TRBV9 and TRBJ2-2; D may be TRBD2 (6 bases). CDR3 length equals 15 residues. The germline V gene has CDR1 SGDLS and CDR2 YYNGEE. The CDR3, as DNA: TGTGCCAGCAGCGTAGAGGCACCCAACACCGGGGGGCTGTTTTTT. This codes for CASSVEAPNTGGLFF.

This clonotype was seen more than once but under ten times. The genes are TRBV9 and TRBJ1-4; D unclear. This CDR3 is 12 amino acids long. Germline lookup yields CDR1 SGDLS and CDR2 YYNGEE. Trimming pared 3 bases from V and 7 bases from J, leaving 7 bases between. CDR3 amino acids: CASSGKGEKLFF. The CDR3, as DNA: TGTGCCAGCAGCGGAAAAGGTGAAAAACTGTTTTTT.

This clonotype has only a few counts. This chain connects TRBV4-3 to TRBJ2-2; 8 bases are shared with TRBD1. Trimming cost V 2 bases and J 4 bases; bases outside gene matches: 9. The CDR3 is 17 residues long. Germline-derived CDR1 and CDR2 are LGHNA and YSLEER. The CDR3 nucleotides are TGCGCCAGCAGCCAACATCAGGGGGCTGTCTTCACCGGGGAGCTGTTTTTT. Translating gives CASSQHQGAVFTGELFF.

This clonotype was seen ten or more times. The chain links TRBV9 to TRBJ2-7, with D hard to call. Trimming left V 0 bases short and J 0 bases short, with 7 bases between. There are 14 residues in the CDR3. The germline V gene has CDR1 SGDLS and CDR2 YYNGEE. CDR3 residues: CASSVGEYSYEQYF. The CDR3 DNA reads TGTGCCAGCAGCGTAGGAGAGTACTCCTACGAGCAGTACTTC.

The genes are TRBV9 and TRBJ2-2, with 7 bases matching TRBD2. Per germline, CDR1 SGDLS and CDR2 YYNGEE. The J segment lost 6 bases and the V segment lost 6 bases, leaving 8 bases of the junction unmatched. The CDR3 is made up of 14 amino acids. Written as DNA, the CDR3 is TGTGCCAGCACCGTGGGAGGGCAGGCCGGGGAGCTGTTTTTT. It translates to CASTVGGQAGELFF.

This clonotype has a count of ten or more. Written as DNA, the CDR3 is TGTGCCAGCACAGACGATTTGAACACTGAAGCTTTCTTT. It specifies CASTDDLNTEAFF. The rearrangement links TRBV6-2 or TRBV6-3 to TRBJ1-1; D uncertain. This CDR3 spans 13 amino acids. With 7 bases removed from V and 0 bases from J, the gap between germline ends came to 9 bases. CDR1 is MNHEY and CDR2 is SVGEGT in the germline V gene.

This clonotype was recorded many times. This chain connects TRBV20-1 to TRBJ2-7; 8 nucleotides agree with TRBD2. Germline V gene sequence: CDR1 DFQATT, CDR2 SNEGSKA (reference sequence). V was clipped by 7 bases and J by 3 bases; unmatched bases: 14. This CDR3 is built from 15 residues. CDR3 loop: CSVKGLVPLYYEQYF. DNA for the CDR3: TGCAGTGTTAAGGGACTAGTTCCCCTCTACTACGAGCAGTACTTC.

The CDR3: CASSCFLGNTEAFF. CDR3 bases: TGTGCCAGCAGTTGCTTCCTAGGAAACACTGAAGCTTTCTTT. The gene calls are TRBV6-2 or TRBV6-3 and TRBJ1-1, with D hard to call. Per the germline V gene, CDR1 is MNHEY and CDR2 is SVGEGT. V dropped 4 bases and J dropped 2 bases, with 11 bases sitting between them. This CDR3 has 14 amino acids.

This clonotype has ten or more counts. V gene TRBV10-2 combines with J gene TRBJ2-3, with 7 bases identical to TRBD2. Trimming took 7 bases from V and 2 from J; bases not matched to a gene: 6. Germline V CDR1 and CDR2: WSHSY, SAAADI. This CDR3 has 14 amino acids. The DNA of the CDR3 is TGCGCCAGCATTCGGGACTACCTCACAGATACGCAGTATTTT. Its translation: CASIRDYLTDTQYF.

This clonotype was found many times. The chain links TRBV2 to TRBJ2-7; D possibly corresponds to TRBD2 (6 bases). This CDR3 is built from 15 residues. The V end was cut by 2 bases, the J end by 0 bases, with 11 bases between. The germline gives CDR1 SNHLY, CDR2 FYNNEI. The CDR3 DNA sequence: TGTGCCAGCAGTGAACGTGGAGGGCCCTCCTACGAGCAGTACTTC. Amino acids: CASSERGGPSYEQYF. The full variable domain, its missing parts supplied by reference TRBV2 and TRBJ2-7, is EPEVTQTPSHQVTQMGQEVILRCVPISNHLYFYWYRQILGQKVEFLVSFYNNEISEKSEIFDDQFSVERPDGSNFTLKIRSTKLEDSAMYFCASSERGGPSYEQYFGPGTRLTVT.

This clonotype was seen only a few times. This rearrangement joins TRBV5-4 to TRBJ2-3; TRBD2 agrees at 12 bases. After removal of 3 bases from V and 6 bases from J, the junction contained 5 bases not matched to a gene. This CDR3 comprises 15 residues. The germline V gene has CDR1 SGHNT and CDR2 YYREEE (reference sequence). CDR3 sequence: CASSSTSGGSDTQYF. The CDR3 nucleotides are TGTGCCAGCAGCTCGACTAGCGGGGGATCGGATACGCAGTATTTT.

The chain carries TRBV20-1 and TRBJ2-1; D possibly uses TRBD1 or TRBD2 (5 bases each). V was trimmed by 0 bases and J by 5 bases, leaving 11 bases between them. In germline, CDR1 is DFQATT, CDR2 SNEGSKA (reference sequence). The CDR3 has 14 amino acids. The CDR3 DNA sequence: TGCAGTGCTAGAGAATGGACGGGACACAATGAGCAGTTCTTC. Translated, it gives CSAREWTGHNEQFF.

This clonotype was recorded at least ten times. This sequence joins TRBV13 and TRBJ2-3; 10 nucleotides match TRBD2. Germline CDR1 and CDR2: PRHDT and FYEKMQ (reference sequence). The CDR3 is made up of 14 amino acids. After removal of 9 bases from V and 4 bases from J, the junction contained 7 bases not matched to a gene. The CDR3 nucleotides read TGTGCCAGTATAGCGGGGGGAGAGGCAGATACGCAGTATTTT. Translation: CASIAGGEADTQYF.

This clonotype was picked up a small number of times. The CDR3 sequence: CASRLTAPYEQYF. CDR3 DNA sequence: TGTGCCAGCAGGCTGACAGCCCCCTACGAGCAGTACTTC. The rearrangement joins TRBV2 to TRBJ2-7; TRBD1 is a possible D gene (5 bases). The CDR3 sequence is 13 residues long. The germline V gene has CDR1 SNHLY and CDR2 FYNNEI. V was trimmed by 6 bases and J by 2 bases, leaving 11 bases between them.

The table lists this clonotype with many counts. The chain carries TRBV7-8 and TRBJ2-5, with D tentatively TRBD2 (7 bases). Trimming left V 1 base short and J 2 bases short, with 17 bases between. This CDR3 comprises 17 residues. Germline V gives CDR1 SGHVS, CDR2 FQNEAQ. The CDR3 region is CASSLGVGGRPQETQYF. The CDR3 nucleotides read TGTGCCAGCAGCTTAGGGGTCGGGGGGCGCCCACAAGAGACCCAGTACTTC.